The rows below give T cell receptor beta chains drawn from one sample of a study of blood T cell repertoires in COVID-19. Repertoires were generated with immunoSEQ multiplex PCR, while TCRdb's copy carries only in-frame clones and drops some. The data show some 380,000 clones, approximately 87% seen once. The material sequenced was PBMCs or T cells enriched from blood (not recorded which). The receptors originated from a man aged 30 to 45 who had recovered from COVID-19. CDR3s include the opening cysteine and the closing phenylalanine or tryptophan. A D gene is named only where the DNA matches it firmly. Not all rows give a size; the values are once, few, many and, for expanded clones, a class.

>TRBV7-4|TRBJ1-5|few|.
CASSLSNQPQHF
TGTGCCAGCAGCTTATCTAATCAGCCCCAGCATTTT
>TRBV6-5|TRBJ1-4|.|.
CASRTATGEKLFF
TGTGCCAGCAGGACTGCGACAGGTGAAAAACTGTTTTTT
>TRBV9|TRBJ2-3|.|.
CASKGGAGTDTQYF
TGTGCCAGCAAGGGGGGGGCCGGCACAGATACGCAGTATTTT
>TRBV4-1|TRBJ1-2|.|.
CASSQDDRQTLLGYTF
TGCGCCAGCAGCCAAGATGACAGGCAAACCCTTCTTGGCTACACCTTC
>TRBV2|TRBJ2-2|.|TRBD2
CASRGASGGGTTGELFF
TGTGCCAGCAGAGGGGCTAGCGGGGGGGGAACCACCGGGGAGCTGTTTTTT
>TRBV7-9|TRBJ1-6|few|.
CASSLEGGVLWNSPLHF
TGTGCCAGCAGCTTAGAGGGGGGGGTACTTTGGAATTCACCCCTCCACTTT
>TRBV6-5|TRBJ2-5|.|TRBD1
CASSYRDRKAQYF
TGTGCCAGCAGTTACCGGGACAGGAAAGCTCAGTACTTC
>TRBV9|TRBJ1-1|.|.
CASSVGAGDAEAFF
TGTGCCAGCAGCGTAGGAGCGGGGGATGCTGAAGCTTTCTTT
>TRBV7-9|TRBJ1-2|.|.
CASSREGYTF
TGTGCCAGCAGCCGTGAGGGCTACACCTTC
>TRBV7-9|TRBJ1-2|.|TRBD1
CASSDRVFDYGYTF
TGTGCCAGCAGTGACAGGGTGTTTGACTATGGCTACACCTTC
>TRBV19|TRBJ1-1|.|.
CASSLGTLEAFF
TGTGCCAGTAGTCTAGGGACACTTGAAGCTTTCTTT
>TRBV3-1/TRBV3-2|TRBJ2-2|once|.
CATTTVTGELFF
TGTGCCACTACGACTGTCACCGGGGAGCTGTTTTTT
>TRBV5-6|TRBJ1-2|.|TRBD1
CASSLDRAVGTGSYGYTF
TGTGCCAGCAGCTTGGATCGTGCAGTTGGGACAGGAAGCTATGGCTACACCTTC
>TRBV4-1|TRBJ2-1|.|TRBD1
CASSHRDRRQGEQFF
TGCGCCAGCAGCCACCGGGACAGGAGACAGGGTGAGCAGTTCTTC
>TRBV10-3|TRBJ1-4|.|TRBD1
CAISDATGTGGEKLFF
TGTGCCATCAGTGATGCGACTGGGACAGGAGGGGAAAAACTGTTTTTT
>TRBV7-2|TRBJ1-1|.|TRBD1
CASSFVGWTGGLNTEAFF
TGTGCCAGCAGCTTTGTGGGCTGGACAGGGGGCCTGAACACTGAAGCTTTCTTT
>TRBV23-1|TRBJ1-5|.|.
CASGSGGAGQPQHF
TGCGCCAGCGGCAGTGGAGGGGCCGGTCAGCCCCAGCATTTT